The T cell receptor (beta chain) described here comes from a study of T cell responses to AZD1222 COVID-19 vaccine. Study at large: Pooling of second doses given at about 4 or about 12 weeks was done. Study-level findings and limits: It should be noted that donors were predominantly white British and more often female, and clonal diversity was possibly underestimated. Two AZD1222 doses significantly raised spike-specific TCR breadth and depth over controls.

CDR1 SGHNT and CDR2 YYREEE come from the germline V gene (reference sequence). V dropped 2 bases and J dropped 1 base, with 6 bases sitting between them. The CDR3 loop spans 13 amino acids. This clone was recorded once. The antigen is unknown. Here immunoSEQ multiplex PCR was the method, and the copy in TCRdb shows in-frame clones only, minus some. The profile shows over 150,000 clones, about nine tenths of them singletons. Material: peripheral blood, obtained on day 0 of AZD1222 vaccination. The sequence came from an adult in good health. The chain links TRBV5-4 to TRBJ1-1, with a tentative D call TRBD1 (6 bases). The CDR3 region is CASSFRGNTEAFF. The CDR3 DNA reads as TGTGCCAGCAGCTTCAGGGGGAACACTGAAGCTTTCTTT. Full variable domain (remainder filled in from reference TRBV5-4 and TRBJ1-1): ETGVTQSPTHLIKTRGQQVTLRCSSQSGHNTVSWYQQALGQGPQFIFQYYREEENGRGNFPPRFSGLQFPNYSSELNVNALELDDSALYLCASSFRGNTEAFFGQGTRLTVV.